This TCR beta chain stems from a study of CD8 T cells in ankylosing spondylitis. Germline CDR1 reads MNHNS; CDR2 reads SASEGT. The CDR3 spans 13 residues. V lost 10 bases and J lost 1; bases outside the gene matches: 6. This clonotype was found many times. What it binds is not known. Whole-study findings and limits: Among TCR beta sequences, a motif of roughly 8 highly homologous variants appeared characteristic of ankylosing spondylitis blood.

TCRdb re-called the 5' RACE reads through MiXCR, storing one row per CDR3 protein. The sample lists 400,000 to 450,000 distinct CDR3 sequences; more than 15% were seen once. Sample: blood, either unsorted or a sorted T cell fraction (not recorded which). The J gene is TRBJ1-1, the V gene TRBV6-1; the match to TRBD1 covers 7 bases. This clonotype was obtained from a male donor with ankylosing spondylitis. CDR3 residues: CATSRGANTEAFF. CDR3 sequence (DNA): TGTGCCACCAGCAGGGGGGCGAACACTGAAGCTTTCTTT.